The text below deals with one T cell receptor beta chain. The antigen is not known. Data came from immunoSEQ multiplex PCR; TCRdb stores just in-frame clones and leaves some out. In the table there are approximately 110,000 clones, under 95% of which are singletons. This sample is drawn from a study of OX40 agonist ivuxolimab in advanced cancers. Study summary: Patients were infused with ivuxolimab every 2 weeks at 0.01 to 10 mg/kg. Treatment received earlier with anti-PD-1, anti-PD-L1 or anti-CTLA-4 agents was allowed, and over 30% had some.

Findings and caveats of the study: At 0.1 to 3.0 mg/kg, clonal expansion of CD4+ and CD8+ blood T cells had occurred by week 6.

This TCR was sampled from an adult with an advanced solid tumor such as melanoma, head and neck, liver or kidney cancer. The source material was CD4+ or CD8+ T cells sorted from blood, sampled in a trial of the OX40 agonist ivuxolimab.

CDR3 DNA sequence: TGTGCCAGCAGCCAAGAAAGCTCTGGAAACACCATATATTTT. It codes for CASSQESSGNTIYF. This rearrangement joins TRBV4-2 to TRBJ1-3; no reliable D call. Trimming removed 0 bases from V and 0 bases from J, with 3 bases in between. CDR1 and CDR2 from the germline V gene are LGHNA and YNFKEQ. The CDR3 runs to 14 residues.